The 5 T cell receptor beta chains below were found in one sample sequenced in a study of blood T cell repertoires in COVID-19. Some clones are missing from TCRdb's copy, which holds only in-frame ones; the method was immunoSEQ multiplex PCR. The sample holds a few hundred thousand clones; about four fifths are singletons and the top ten take 5% to 5.5%. Source material: PBMCs or T cells enriched from blood (not recorded which). The receptors come from a woman aged 45-65 years who had recovered from COVID-19.

The chain employs TRBV5-8 and TRBJ2-7; 9 positions agree with TRBD1. V was pared by 3 bases and J by 2 bases, with 3 bases of the junction left unmatched. CDR1 and CDR2 from the germline V gene are SGHTS and YDEGEE. There are 14 residues in the CDR3. CDR3 DNA: TGTGCCAGCAGCTCCGGACAGGGGCCCTACGAGCAGTACTTC. Translated, it gives CASSSGQGPYEQYF.

The chain recombines TRBV2 with TRBJ1-2; unclear D gene. Trimming stripped 6 bases from V and 8 bases from J, with 10 bases between. This CDR3 has 11 residues. The germline V gene has CDR1 SNHLY and CDR2 FYNNEI. CDR3 sequence: CASSGSGGYTF. CDR3 coding DNA: TGTGCCAGCAGCGGGAGTGGGGGCTACACCTTC.

The V and J genes are TRBV6-2 or TRBV6-3 and TRBJ1-1; possibly TRBD1 for D (5 bases). This CDR3 contains 14 residues. Trimming removed 5 bases at V and 4 bases at J, with 14 bases between. Germline V gene data show CDR1 as MNHEY and CDR2 as SVGEGT. CDR3 coding DNA: TGTGCCAGCAGTAACCACCGGGACTCCACTGAAGCTTTCTTT. Translated, it gives CASSNHRDSTEAFF.

The rearrangement links TRBV7-2 to TRBJ1-4; unclear D gene. The V end was cut by 4 bases, the J end by 8 bases, with 17 bases between. This CDR3 is built from 15 residues. Germline V gene lookup returns CDR1 SGHTA and CDR2 FQGNSA. In DNA form, the CDR3 reads TGTGCCAGCAGCTGGACGGAGGGTGTGGCAGAAAAACTGTTTTTT. This gives the protein CASSWTEGVAEKLFF.

This sequence joins TRBV3-1 (or the pseudogene TRBV3-2) and TRBJ1-6; no definite D call. The V gene's germline CDR1 is LGHDT and CDR2 YNNKEL (reference sequence). The CDR3 spans 14 residues. Trimming took off 1 base at V and 7 bases at J, with 8 bases between the two ends. In DNA, the CDR3 is TGTGCCAGCAGCCAAGGATTAGAGAATTCACCCCTCCACTTT. Protein product: CASSQGLENSPLHF.